This is a list of T cell receptor beta chains from one sample in a study of PD-1 blockade in classical Hodgkin lymphoma. Generated by immunoSEQ multiplex PCR, the TCRdb table keeps only in-frame clones and is missing some. The sample carries more than 40,000 clones, 69% recorded once. The sequenced sample was peripheral blood mononuclear cells (PBMCs), obtained before the fourth cycle of nivolumab. These receptor sequences come from a human donor with classical Hodgkin lymphoma. Both conserved end residues are part of each CDR3. A D gene is named only where the DNA matches it firmly. Clone size appears in some rows only: once, few, many, or a class for an expanded clone.

>TRBV28|NA|NA|TRBJ2-1
TGTGCCAGCAGTTTGCCTACTAGCTACAATGAGCAGTTCTTC
CASSLPTSYNEQFF
>TRBV7-2|NA|NA|TRBJ2-1
TGTGCCAGCAGCTTCAGGGTCGATGAGCAGTTCTTC
CASSFRVDEQFF
>TRBV7-3|NA|NA|TRBJ2-4
TGTGCCAGCAGCTTAACAATCGGACTGGGGGACAAAAACATTCAGTACTTC
CASSLTIGLGDKNIQYF
>TRBV4-2|TRBD2|NA|TRBJ2-7
TGTGCCAGCAGCCAAGAGGAGCGGGGGGCTGCGGACGAGCAGTACTTC
CASSQEERGAADEQYF
>TRBV4-3|NA|NA|TRBJ2-5
TGCGCCAGCAGCCAAGAAACCGAGGTGGAGACCCAGTACTTC
CASSQETEVETQYF
>TRBV6-6|NA|NA|TRBJ1-4
TGTGCCAGCAGTTACGAGGGAATAACTAATGAAAAACTGTTTTTT
CASSYEGITNEKLFF
>TRBV7-9|NA|medium-sized|TRBJ2-7
TGTGCCAGCAGCTCTAGCTCCTACGAGCAGTACTTC
CASSSSSYEQYF
>TRBV9|NA|once|TRBJ2-7
TGTGCCAGCAGCCCCCGGGGTGGCTCCTACGAGCAGTACTTC
CASSPRGGSYEQYF
>TRBV11-2|NA|NA|TRBJ2-7
TGTGCCAGCAGCTTATTCGGTGTTAGCTCCTACGAGCAGTACTTC
CASSLFGVSSYEQYF
>TRBV29-1|NA|once|TRBJ1-2
TGCAGCGGTGAGGCCCAGGGGAGAGGCTACACCTTC
CSGEAQGRGYTF
>TRBV15|TRBD1|NA|TRBJ1-6
TGTGCCACCAGCAGAACTGGGACAGGGGTATCAAATTCACCCCTCCACTTT
CATSRTGTGVSNSPLHF
>TRBV5-6|NA|NA|TRBJ2-7
TGTGCCAGCAGCTTCCCGGTTTCGGTTTTGGACGAGCAGTACTTC
CASSFPVSVLDEQYF
>TRBV2|NA|NA|TRBJ2-7
TGTGCCAGCCAACAGGGTTACGAGCAGTACTTC
CASQQGYEQYF
>TRBV30|NA|NA|TRBJ1-1
TGTGCCTGGAGTCGACAGAAAAACACTGAAGCTTTCTTT
CAWSRQKNTEAFF
>TRBV19|NA|NA|TRBJ2-1
TGTGCCAGTAGTATCTCCGCGACAGACTACAATGAGCAGTTCTTC
CASSISATDYNEQFF
>TRBV30|NA|once|TRBJ2-2
TGTGCCTGGAGCGCGGGGAGAACAGGGGCCGGGGAGCTGTTTTTT
CAWSAGRTGAGELFF
>TRBV5-1|NA|few|TRBJ1-2
TGCGCCAGCAGCTTAGGGTTAGATGGCTACACCTTC
CASSLGLDGYTF
>TRBV25-1|NA|NA|TRBJ2-5
TGTGCCAGCAGTGAATGGTTCTCGCAAGAGACCCAGTACTTC
CASSEWFSQETQYF
>TRBV5-1|NA|once|TRBJ2-1
TGCGCCAGCAGCCTAACGACAGGCCAGTACAATGAGCAGTTCTTC
CASSLTTGQYNEQFF
>TRBV7-8|TRBD1|NA|TRBJ1-5
TGTGCCAGCAGCCCGATAAGGGACAGGGTGTACCAGCCCCAGCATTTT
CASSPIRDRVYQPQHF
>TRBV7-9|NA|medium-sized|TRBJ2-7
TGTGCCAGCAGCTTAGTGGGGGGAGCCTACGAGCAGTACTTC
CASSLVGGAYEQYF
>TRBV10-3|NA|NA|TRBJ1-1
TGTGCCATCAGTGAGTCCGGGGGGCGCGGGGCTTTCTTT
CAISESGGRGAFF
>TRBV5-4|NA|NA|TRBJ1-6
TGTGCCAGCAGCTTGGACCAGTCTTCACCCCTCCACTTT
CASSLDQSSPLHF
>TRBV11-2|TRBD1|NA|TRBJ1-1
TGTGCCAGCTCGGGACAGGGGGCGCTGGTGTCTGAAGCTTTCTTT
CASSGQGALVSEAFF
>TRBV10-3|NA|NA|TRBJ2-4
TGTGCCATCAGTGAGGGGAACAGGGTTGCGAACATTCAGTACTTC
CAISEGNRVANIQYF
>TRBV7-9|TRBD1|NA|TRBJ1-5
TGTGCCAGCAGCTTCTGGACAGGGGGCGATCAGCCCCAGCATTTT
CASSFWTGGDQPQHF
>TRBV27|TRBD1|NA|TRBJ2-2
TGTGCCAGCCGACAGGGGGCGAACACCGGGGAGCTGTTTTTT
CASRQGANTGELFF
>TRBV19|NA|NA|TRBJ1-3
TGTGCCAGTAGTAAGTTCAGCTCTGGAAACACCATATATTTT
CASSKFSSGNTIYF
>TRBV5-5|NA|NA|TRBJ1-3
TGTGCCAGCAGCTCTATGGGCCTAGAAGGAAACACCATATATTTT
CASSSMGLEGNTIYF
>TRBV2|TRBD1|NA|TRBJ2-2
TGTGCCAGCAGTTGGACAGGGGATACCGGGGAGCTGTTTTTT
CASSWTGDTGELFF
>TRBV7-2|TRBD2|NA|TRBJ2-2
TGTGCCAGCAGCTCTAGACTAGCGGGGCCGACCGGGGAGCTGTTTTTT
CASSSRLAGPTGELFF
>TRBV7-3|NA|few|TRBJ2-3
TGTGCCAGCGCTAGGGCGGGGGCCGGTGATACGCAGTATTTT
CASARAGAGDTQYF
>TRBV7-3|NA|NA|TRBJ1-1
TGTGCCAGCAGCTTAAAAAGGGGCCATGAAGCTTTCTTT
CASSLKRGHEAFF
>TRBV11-2|NA|NA|TRBJ2-1
TGTGCCAGCAGCTTGGGGAGGGGGGGTAAGGATGAGCAGTTCTTC
CASSLGRGGKDEQFF
>TRBV10-3|NA|NA|TRBJ2-1
TGTGCCATCAGTGAGGGGACCGGGACCGTCGTTTTCTTC
CAISEGTGTVVFF
>TRBV4-1|NA|NA|TRBJ2-7
TGCGCCAGCAGCCAAGCATCCCACTACTACGAGCAGTACTTC
CASSQASHYYEQYF
>TRBV7-2|TRBD1|NA|TRBJ1-5
TGTGCCAGCAGCCCGGGACAGGGCTTCTATCAGCCCCAGCATTTT
CASSPGQGFYQPQHF
>TRBV4-2|NA|NA|TRBJ1-5
TGTGCCAGCAGCCAAGATGGGTATGACAGCTTCAATCAGCCCCAGCATTTT
CASSQDGYDSFNQPQHF
>TRBV19|NA|NA|TRBJ1-1
TGTGCCACCTCCCTTGGGGAACGGACGAACACTGAAGCTTTCTTT
CATSLGERTNTEAFF
>TRBV5-8|TRBD1|NA|TRBJ1-6
TGTGCCACCAAGGACAGGCCGATTTCCTCACCCCTCCACTTT
CATKDRPISSPLHF
>TRBV30|TRBD1|few|TRBJ2-7
TGTGCCTGGAGAAAAAGACAGGGGATTACCTACGAGCAGTACTTC
CAWRKRQGITYEQYF